The 32 T cell receptor beta chains in this list originate from one sample, sequenced in a study of shared clonotypes between healthy human individuals. Naive CD8 cells were CD45RO-negative, positively selected for CCR7, excluding terminally differentiated effector memory CD45RA+ cells. Sequencing was performed with immunoSEQ multiplex PCR; in TCRdb, only in-frame clones are kept and a portion is missing. The sample carries millions of clones, 93% recorded once. Source material: naive CD8+ T cells from PBMCs. The receptor set was obtained from a man aged 18 to 30 in good health. Some clones in this sample may be carry-over from other donors' samples.

To note about this clone: The sample contains more than one DNA sequence encoding this CDR3. The rearrangement uses TRBV27 and TRBJ2-7, with a weak D call TRBD1 (6 bases). The CDR3 sequence is 13 residues long. Germline V gene sequence: CDR1 MNHEY, CDR2 SMNVEV (reference sequence). Trimming stripped 5 bases from V and 3 bases from J, with 11 bases between. The CDR3 nucleotides read TGTGCCAGCAGTCACGGACAGAGCTACGAGCAGTACTTC. Translating gives CASSHGQSYEQYF.

The chain combines TRBV30 with TRBJ2-3; 10 nucleotides align to TRBD1. The CDR3 runs to 16 residues. Trimming at V came to 3 bases and at J to 4 bases, leaving 10 bases not matched to a gene. Per germline, CDR1 GTSNPN and CDR2 SVGIG (reference sequence). CDR3 coding DNA: TGTGCCTGGAGCCCAAGACAGGGGGCTAGGGCAGATACGCAGTATTTT. Protein sequence: CAWSPRQGARADTQYF.

V is TRBV9 and J is TRBJ2-7, with unresolved D. The germline V gene has CDR1 SGDLS and CDR2 YYNGEE. V dropped 0 bases and J dropped 4 bases, with 11 bases sitting between them. The CDR3 spans 14 residues. Here the CDR3 reads CASSVAPDHYEQYF. The CDR3, as DNA: TGTGCCAGCAGCGTAGCCCCAGACCATTACGAGCAGTACTTC.

The chain carries TRBV10-3 and TRBJ2-7; D might be TRBD2 (5 bases). V gave up 0 bases and J gave up 5 bases, with 8 bases separating them. Germline assignment: CDR1 ENHRY and CDR2 SYGVKD. CDR3 length equals 13 residues. The CDR3 protein is CAISESGVDEQYF. The CDR3, as DNA: TGTGCCATCAGTGAGTCGGGAGTCGACGAGCAGTACTTC.

The CDR3 nucleotides read TGTGCCAGCAGTGGTACTAATACTAGGCCCTCCTACAATGAGCAGTTCTTC. It encodes CASSGTNTRPSYNEQFF. The gene calls are TRBV9 and TRBJ2-1; D may be TRBD2 (5 bases). The germline V gene has CDR1 SGDLS and CDR2 YYNGEE. V was pared by 5 bases and J by 0 bases, with 18 bases between. The CDR3 runs 17 residues. Looking up the rest from reference TRBV9 and TRBJ2-1 gives the full variable domain: DSGVTQTPKHLITATGQRVTLRCSPRSGDLSVYWYQQSLDQGLQFLIQYYNGEERAKGNILERFSAQQFPDLHSELNLSSLELGDSALYFCASSGTNTRPSYNEQFFGPGTRLTVL.

This chain links TRBV4-2 with TRBJ1-1; TRBD1 aligns across 9 bases. The length of the CDR3 is 15 residues. The germline gives CDR1 LGHNA, CDR2 YNFKEQ. V was clipped by 4 bases and J by 4 bases; unmatched bases: 7. For the CDR3, the DNA is TGTGCCAGCAGCCTTGCCGGGACAGGGACCACTGAAGCTTTCTTT. It translates to CASSLAGTGTTEAFF.

Concerning this clone: The identical CDR3 is also encoded by other nucleotide sequences in the sample. This chain joins TRBV2 and TRBJ2-2; D remains unclear. The V end lost 3 bases, the J end lost 6 bases, and 2 bases lay between the germline ends. The CDR3 totals 11 residues. Germline lookup yields CDR1 SNHLY and CDR2 FYNNEI. The CDR3 reads CASSEAGELFF. DNA of the CDR3: TGTGCCAGCAGTGAGGCCGGGGAGCTGTTTTTT.

The rearrangement links TRBV6-5 to TRBJ1-1; D is possibly TRBD1 (5 bases). The CDR3 loop spans 14 amino acids. The V gene's germline CDR1 is MNHEY and CDR2 SVGAGI. V was shortened by 7 bases and J by 1 base, with 13 bases between the two germline ends. The CDR3: CASTTRQRNTEAFF. The CDR3 DNA follows: TGTGCCAGCACCACGAGACAGAGGAACACTGAAGCTTTCTTT.

The table lists this clone with a count of one. This chain joins TRBV5-1 and TRBJ1-4; TRBD1 matches 7 bases. V lost 3 bases and J lost 10; bases outside the gene matches: 12. The CDR3 has 15 residues. Germline values: CDR1 SGHRS, CDR2 YFSETQ. This CDR3 is CASSWKDRQPRKLFF. CDR3 bases: TGCGCCAGCAGCTGGAAGGACAGGCAACCTCGAAAACTGTTTTTT.

As regards this clone: Just one base apart from a much larger clone, this may be a read error. In the same sample, other DNA sequences code for this CDR3. The CDR3 DNA reads as TGTGCCAGCAGCTCCTCCTACGAGCAGTACTTC. Residues: CASSSSYEQYF. V is TRBV9 and J is TRBJ2-7; D gene ambiguous. Per germline, CDR1 SGDLS and CDR2 YYNGEE. This CDR3 region has 11 residues. The V end was cut by 4 bases, the J end by 0 bases, with 2 bases between.

The chain is built from TRBV6-1 and TRBJ1-2; D ambiguous. Germline CDR1 MNHNS, CDR2 SASEGT. V was pared by 4 bases and J by 2 bases, with 8 bases between. CDR3 length: 13 amino acids. This CDR3 reads CASSGTTNYGYTF. The CDR3 DNA reads TGTGCCAGCAGTGGAACAACAAACTATGGCTACACCTTC.

The rearrangement uses TRBV7-2 and TRBJ1-2, with 7 bases identical to TRBD1. The CDR3 contains 13 residues. Germline CDR1 reads SGHTA; CDR2 reads FQGNSA. With 3 bases clipped from V and 4 bases from J, the junction kept 2 bases outside the gene matches. The CDR3 nucleotides read TGTGCCAGCAGCTTCGGGACAGTCTATGGCTACACCTTC. Amino acids: CASSFGTVYGYTF.

The chain recombines TRBV29-1 with TRBJ2-7, with 8 positions matching TRBD1. After removal of 4 bases from V and 4 bases from J, the junction contained 9 bases not matched to a gene. Germline V CDR1 and CDR2: SQVTM, ANQGSEA. The CDR3 sequence is 14 residues long. CDR3 bases: TGCAGCGTTGGGGCAGGGGGCCTAATGTACGAGCAGTACTTC. Translation: CSVGAGGLMYEQYF.

The genes are TRBV6-6 and TRBJ1-2; 8 bases fit TRBD1. The germline gives CDR1 MNHNY, CDR2 SVGAGI (reference sequence). CDR3 length equals 14 residues. J lost 7 bases, V lost 6 bases, and 10 bases had no gene match. CDR3 DNA sequence: TGTGCCAGCAGGCACCCGGACAGGGACTTTGGCTACACCTTC. Protein product: CASRHPDRDFGYTF.

V and J are TRBV4-3 and TRBJ2-5, with TRBD2 matching over 7 bases. The length of the CDR3 is 16 residues. Germline V CDR1 and CDR2: LGHNA, YSLEER. V trimming: 1 base; J trimming: 3 bases; junction bases outside the gene matches: 8. The CDR3 region is CASSQAIPGTKETQYF. The CDR3 DNA follows: TGCGCCAGCAGCCAAGCTATCCCCGGGACTAAAGAGACCCAGTACTTC.

This rearrangement joins TRBV5-4 to TRBJ2-7, with TRBD2 matching 12 bases. CDR3 length: 18 amino acids. From germline, CDR1 is SGHNT and CDR2 YYREEE (reference sequence). The V and J ends lost 4 bases and 4 bases, in that order; junction bases with no gene match: 15. The CDR3 DNA reads as TGTGCCAGCAGCGTGGTTAATCGACTAGCGGGAGCTGGATACGAGCAGTACTTC. This translates into CASSVVNRLAGAGYEQYF.

V gene TRBV6-6 combines with J gene TRBJ2-7; 8 bases agree with TRBD1. Per germline, CDR1 MNHNY and CDR2 SVGAGI (reference sequence). This CDR3 contains 16 residues. J lost 2 bases, V lost 2 bases, and 8 bases had no gene match. CDR3 sequence (DNA): TGTGCCAGCAGTTACCCTACCGGGACAGGAACCTACGAGCAGTACTTC. It translates to CASSYPTGTGTYEQYF.

J is TRBJ2-2 and V is TRBV7-9, with a weak D call TRBD1 (6 bases). Germline CDR1 SEHNR, CDR2 FQNEAQ (reference sequence). CDR3 length: 16 residues. V dropped 1 base and J dropped 1 base, with 10 bases sitting between them. The CDR3 DNA is TGTGCCAGCAGCTTAGAGGGACACATGAACACCGGGGAGCTGTTTTTT. This codes for CASSLEGHMNTGELFF.

The V call is TRBV25-1, the J call TRBJ1-1; no clear D. The CDR3 spans 14 residues. V lost 4 bases, J lost 1 base, and 10 bases lay in between. The germline V gene has CDR1 MGHDK and CDR2 SYGVNS. The CDR3 here is CASSVGRGNTEAFF. The CDR3 coding sequence is TGTGCCAGCAGTGTCGGACGGGGGAACACTGAAGCTTTCTTT.

V gene TRBV5-8 combines with J gene TRBJ2-7; D perhaps matches TRBD2 (6 bases). Germline V gives CDR1 SGHTS, CDR2 YDEGEE. The CDR3 totals 17 residues. Trimming removed 2 bases from V and 2 bases from J, with 20 bases in between. CDR3 nucleotide sequence: TGTGCCAGCAGCTTCATGGCGGGGAAGGGCATTCCCTACGAGCAGTACTTC. It codes for CASSFMAGKGIPYEQYF.

The CDR3 region is CASSPRQGGNTEAFF. The CDR3 DNA sequence: TGTGCCAGCAGCCCCCGACAGGGTGGGAACACTGAAGCTTTCTTT. V usage is TRBV27 and J usage is TRBJ1-1, with 7 nucleotides matching TRBD1. Germline lookup yields CDR1 MNHEY and CDR2 SMNVEV (reference sequence). With V trimmed by 6 bases and J by 1 base, 8 bases remained unmatched. The CDR3 runs to 15 residues.

Comment on this clone: Other DNA sequences in this sample translate to the same CDR3. V gene TRBV11-3 combines with J gene TRBJ2-2; D possibly uses TRBD1 or TRBD2 (6 bases each). Germline loops: CDR1 SGHNT, CDR2 YENEEA. V was trimmed by 2 bases and J by 6 bases, leaving 7 bases between them. This CDR3 has 13 amino acids. CDR3 nucleotides: TGTGCCAGCAGCTTACGGGGGCCCGGGGAGCTGTTTTTT. Its protein product is CASSLRGPGELFF.

In this sample, this clone turned up once. The chain has TRBV10-2 and TRBJ2-2; a possible D gene is TRBD1 (6 bases). The V end lost 2 bases, the J end lost 6 bases, and 13 bases lay between the germline ends. The CDR3 consists of 15 residues. Per germline, CDR1 WSHSY and CDR2 SAAADI. CDR3: CASSEDRSGPGELFF. The CDR3 DNA reads TGCGCCAGCAGTGAGGACAGGTCAGGCCCCGGGGAGCTGTTTTTT.

On this clone: This may come from a read error, since a much larger clone is one base off. The sample has other DNA sequences that encode this CDR3 too. This chain connects TRBV9 to TRBJ2-1; D is unclear. The V end was cut by 4 bases, the J end by 3 bases, with 5 bases between. Germline lookup yields CDR1 SGDLS and CDR2 YYNGEE. This CDR3 is built from 12 residues. The CDR3 loop reads CASSPDYNEQFF. CDR3 coding DNA: TGTGCCAGCAGCCCCGACTACAATGAGCAGTTCTTC.

On this clone itself: An end of the junction does not agree with germline; a read error may underlie this. The chain links TRBV4-3 to TRBJ2-5; unclear D gene. Germline CDR1 is LGHNA and CDR2 is YSLEER. The CDR3 is 16 residues long. The CDR3 reads CASSQALTLAQGTQYF. Here the CDR3 DNA reads TGCGCCAGCAGCCAAGCGCTTACTCTCGCACAAGGGACCCAGTACTTC.

This clone was counted only a few times. Other DNA sequences in this sample translate to the same CDR3. The chain combines TRBV29-1 with TRBJ1-1; D unresolved. Trimming removed 6 bases at V and 0 bases at J, with 5 bases between. Germline V gene data show CDR1 as SQVTM and CDR2 as ANQGSEA. The CDR3 runs 11 residues. The CDR3 sequence: CSVRVNTEAFF. The CDR3 region has the DNA TGCAGCGTCCGAGTGAACACTGAAGCTTTCTTT.

The chain recombines TRBV4-1 with TRBJ1-1; D not resolved. This CDR3 contains 13 residues. CDR1 and CDR2 from the germline V gene are MGHRA and YSYEKL. The germline V and J ends were trimmed by 3 bases and 4 bases, with 9 bases remaining between them. CDR3 coding DNA: TGCGCCAGCAGCCAGGGATCGTTCACTGAAGCTTTCTTT. It encodes CASSQGSFTEAFF.

V gene TRBV19 combines with J gene TRBJ1-2; D gene unclear. The CDR3 totals 11 residues. V gave up 5 bases and J gave up 4 bases, with 5 bases separating them. The germline CDR1 and CDR2 sequences are LNHDA and SQIVND (reference sequence). CDR3 nucleotide sequence: TGTGCCAGTAGTGCCTCCTATGGCTACACCTTC. This translates into CASSASYGYTF.

This chain connects TRBV6-5 to TRBJ2-1, with D possibly matching TRBD2 (6 bases). The CDR3 spans 15 residues. V was trimmed by 6 bases and J by 2 bases, leaving 14 bases between them. In germline, CDR1 is MNHEY, CDR2 SVGAGI. CDR3 sequence (DNA): TGTGCCAGCAGCTACCGGGACTCCGCCTACAATGAGCAGTTCTTC. Amino acids: CASSYRDSAYNEQFF.

As concerns this clone: Sequence at one end of the junction differs from germline and may be a read error. V is TRBV11-2 and J is TRBJ2-3; D uncertain. The germline V gene has CDR1 SGHAT and CDR2 FQNNGV. The CDR3 has 13 residues. The CDR3 nucleotides read TGTGCCAGCAGGTTAGCCCTCGCAGATACGCAGTATTTT. It specifies CASRLALADTQYF.

The J gene is TRBJ1-2, the V gene TRBV7-9; 11 bases match TRBD1. The CDR3 has 14 amino acids. Germline V gene data show CDR1 as SEHNR and CDR2 as FQNEAQ (reference sequence). V lost 4 bases, J lost 8 bases, and 6 bases stayed unmatched. CDR3 DNA sequence: TGTGCCAGCAGCTCCTCCGGGACAGGGGGGGGCTACACCTTC. Its protein product is CASSSSGTGGGYTF.

The chain couples TRBV27 to TRBJ1-5; 11 nucleotides match TRBD1. The CDR3 has 15 amino acids. The J segment lost 6 bases and the V segment lost 7 bases, leaving 8 bases of the junction unmatched. The germline CDR1 and CDR2 sequences are MNHEY and SMNVEV (reference sequence). For the CDR3, the DNA is TGTGCCAGCACCCGAGGGACAGGGGGGTCTCAGCCCCAGCATTTT. It translates to CASTRGTGGSQPQHF.